Reported below is one TCR beta chain. This table comes from immunoSEQ multiplex PCR, and its TCRdb copy is limited to in-frame clones, with some not included. The sample holds more than 90,000 clones, about 94% seen once. The sample comes from a study of technical replicates of blood from a handful of donors. CDR1 and CDR2 from the germline V gene are KGHSH and LQKENI. The CDR3 is 14 residues long. V lost 3 bases and J lost 6, with 14 bases in between. The receptor was derived from a human donor in good health. Sequencing was carried out using T cells isolated from PBMCs. This sequence joins TRBV18 and TRBJ1-2, with D possibly matching TRBD1 (5 bases). The CDR3: CASSPDAGINGYTF. CDR3 in DNA: TGTGCCAGCTCACCTGATGCAGGGATAAATGGCTACACCTTC. Drawing the rest from reference TRBV18 and TRBJ1-2, the complete variable domain is NAGVMQNPRHLVRRRGQEARLRCSPMKGHSHVYWYRQLPEEGLKFMVYLQKENIIDESGMPKERFSAEFPKEGPSILRIQQVVRGDSAAYFCASSPDAGINGYTFGSGTRLTVV.